The clone carrying this T cell receptor (beta chain) was seen repeatedly, ten times or more. One entry per CDR3 protein results from TCRdb running MiXCR on the 5' RACE reads. The table includes over 400,000 distinct CDR3 sequences, 20% to 25% detected once. The sample belongs to a study of T-cell memory formation after mild COVID-19. Trimming at V came to 0 bases and at J to 4 bases, leaving 1 base not matched to a gene. The CDR3 has 14 amino acids. The germline V gene encodes CDR1 MNHEY and CDR2 SVGAGI. The rearrangement joins TRBV6-5 to TRBJ2-7; TRBD1 aligns across 9 bases. The sequenced sample was PBMCs or a T cell subset sorted from them (not recorded which). This receptor was taken from an adult woman who had mild COVID-19 (a few samples of this study predate the infection). Cell type and time point are not known. The CDR3 loop is CASSYSTGGYEQYF. The CDR3 nucleotides read TGTGCCAGCAGTTACTCGACAGGGGGGTACGAGCAGTACTTC.